This T cell receptor beta chain derives from a study of T cell repertoires in ileal Crohn's disease. Across the study: All patients had surgery for stricturing (approximately 60%) or penetrating (approximately 39%) disease. General observations from the study: Mucosal expansions were suggested to be mainly CD8 T cells. Active smokers at surgery had more clonal expansions than non-smokers. All patients with clonality above 26.8% had endoscopic recurrence.

Comment on this clone: Its antigen is still unknown.

Generated by immunoSEQ multiplex PCR, the TCRdb table keeps only in-frame clones and is missing some. The table includes tens of thousands of clones, roughly 77% detected once. The J segment lost 6 bases and the V segment lost 5 bases, leaving 6 bases of the junction unmatched. CDR3 length: 14 amino acids. CDR1 and CDR2 (germline): SGHTA, FQGNSA. The TCR sequence derives from an adult with Crohn's disease. Sample: ileal tissue. The chain uses TRBV7-2 and TRBJ2-2, with 7 bases lining up with TRBD2. The CDR3 DNA follows: TGTGCCAGCAGCCCGGGAGGAGGGGCCGGGGAGCTGTTTTTT. Its translation: CASSPGGGAGELFF.